The clone carrying this T cell receptor (beta chain) was counted many times. This sample was taken from a study of T-cell reconstitution after alpha-beta-depleted transplantation in children. Preparation of the TCRbeta library involved a method that used unique molecular identifiers. TCRdb recomputed calls from the PCR reads with MiXCR, one row per CDR3 protein. This sample carries under 300,000 distinct CDR3 sequences, about 9.6% of them seen once, and the ten largest clones take about 5.4%. This CDR3 region has 14 residues. Trimming shortened V by 4 bases and J by 4 bases, and 13 bases separated the two germline ends. CDR1 and CDR2 (germline): SGHRS, YFSETQ.

This receptor was taken from a human donor who donated a stem cell graft to a child with SCID. This rearrangement joins TRBV5-1 to TRBJ2-3, with D possibly called TRBD1 or TRBD2 (5 bases each). This specimen consisted of PBMCs from the stem cell graft donor, obtained from the stem cell graft. Here the CDR3 reads CASSILGAADTQYF. The CDR3 DNA reads as TGCGCCAGCAGCATCCTCGGGGCCGCAGATACGCAGTATTTT.